This T cell receptor beta chain was sequenced for a study of CD8 T cells in ankylosing spondylitis. Findings and limits, study-wide: Existing reports had already noted some motif variants in reactive arthritis synovial fluid and blood. Seemingly distinctive of ankylosing spondylitis blood was a TCR beta motif formed by eight highly homologous variants.

As concerns this clonotype: Its antigen is not known.

Quantitative barcoded 5'-RACE was used to prepare TCR beta libraries. TCRdb itself ran the 5' RACE reads through MiXCR, one entry per CDR3 protein. The sample includes about 800,000 distinct CDR3 sequences, over 9.5% of them seen just once. Trimming pared 2 bases from V and 2 bases from J, leaving 10 bases between. Germline values: CDR1 SGDLS, CDR2 YYNGEE. The CDR3 is made up of 14 amino acids. The sample was blood, either unsorted or a sorted T cell fraction (not recorded which). The chain joins TRBV9 to TRBJ1-1; no reliable D call. The receptor was isolated from a male donor with ankylosing spondylitis. This chain's CDR3 is CASSVTAGNTEAFF. In DNA, the CDR3 is TGTGCCAGCAGCGTGACGGCCGGAAACACTGAAGCTTTCTTT.